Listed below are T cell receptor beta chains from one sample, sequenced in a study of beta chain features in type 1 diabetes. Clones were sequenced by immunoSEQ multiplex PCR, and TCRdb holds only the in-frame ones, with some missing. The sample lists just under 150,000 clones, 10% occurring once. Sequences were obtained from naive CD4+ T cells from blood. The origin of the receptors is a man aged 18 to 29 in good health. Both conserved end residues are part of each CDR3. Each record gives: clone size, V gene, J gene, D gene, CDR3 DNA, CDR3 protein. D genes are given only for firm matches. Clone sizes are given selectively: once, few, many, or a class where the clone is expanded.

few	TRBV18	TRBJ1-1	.	TGTGCCAGCTCACCCTCCCGGGGTGAGGCGACTGAAGCTTTCTTT	CASSPSRGEATEAFF
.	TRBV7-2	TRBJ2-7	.	TGTGCCAGCAGCCGGACGGGGTACGAGCAGTACTTC	CASSRTGYEQYF
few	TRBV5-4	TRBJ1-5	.	TGTGCCAGCAGCCAATCACCGGACGGGAGGCGGAATCAGCCCCAGCATTTT	CASSQSPDGRRNQPQHF
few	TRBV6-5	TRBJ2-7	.	TGTGCCAGCAGTTTGTACAGAGGGAGCTCCTACGAGCAGTACTTC	CASSLYRGSSYEQYF
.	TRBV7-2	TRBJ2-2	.	TGTGCCAGCAGCTTCTCGAACACCGGGGAGCTGTTTTTT	CASSFSNTGELFF
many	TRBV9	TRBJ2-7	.	TGTGCCAGCAGCGTAGTTCCTGAAGCGGAGATATACGAGCAGTACTTC	CASSVVPEAEIYEQYF
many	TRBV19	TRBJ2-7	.	TGTGCCAGTAGTCTGGGTATAGCGGTGACCTACGAGCAGTACTTC	CASSLGIAVTYEQYF
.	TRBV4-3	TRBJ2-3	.	TGCGCCAGCAGCCCTCGGGGGGCTAGCACAGATACGCAGTATTTT	CASSPRGASTDTQYF
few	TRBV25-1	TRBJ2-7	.	TGTGCCAGCAGCCACAGGGACTACGAGCAGTACTTC	CASSHRDYEQYF
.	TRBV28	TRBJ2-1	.	TGTGCCAGCAGTTTATCAGCCCAGGGCAATATCAATGAGCAGTTCTTC	CASSLSAQGNINEQFF
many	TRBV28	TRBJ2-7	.	TGTGCCAGCAGTTTACCAGGACAGTACGAGCAGTACTTC	CASSLPGQYEQYF
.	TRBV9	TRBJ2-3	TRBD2	TGTGCCAGCAGCCTCGTGGTAGCGGGGTCCACAGATACGCAGTATTTT	CASSLVVAGSTDTQYF
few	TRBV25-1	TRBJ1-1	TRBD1	TGTGCCAGCAGTGCCCTAACAGGGGAGGCTTTCGCTGAAGCTTTCTTT	CASSALTGEAFAEAFF
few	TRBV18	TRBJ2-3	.	TGTGCCAGCTCATCATCGCGGGGAGATACGCAGTATTTT	CASSSSRGDTQYF
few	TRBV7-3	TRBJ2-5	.	TGTGCCAGCAGCTTAACTGCCGGGATGGAGACCCAGTACTTC	CASSLTAGMETQYF
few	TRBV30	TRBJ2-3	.	TGTGCCTGGAGTGTACCCGGGGGTATCACAGATACGCAGTATTTT	CAWSVPGGITDTQYF
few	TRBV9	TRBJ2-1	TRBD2	TGTGCCAGCAGCGTATTGTCTGCGGGGGGGTACAATGAGCAGTTCTTC	CASSVLSAGGYNEQFF
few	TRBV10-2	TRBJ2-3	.	TGCGCCAGCAGTGATCGGGGGGCAAACACAGATACGCAGTATTTT	CASSDRGANTDTQYF
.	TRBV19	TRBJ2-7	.	TGTGCCAGTAGTATCGGGGCTAGCGAATCCTACGAGCAGTACTTC	CASSIGASESYEQYF
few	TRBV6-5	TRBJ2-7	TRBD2	TGTGCCAGCAGCGTGCGGACTAGCTCCTACGAGCAGTACTTC	CASSVRTSSYEQYF
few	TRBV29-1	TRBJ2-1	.	TGCAGCGTTGAAGATCAGGGGGGCTCCTACAATGAGCAGTTCTTC	CSVEDQGGSYNEQFF
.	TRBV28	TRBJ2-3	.	TGTGCCAGCAGTTTACCAGTTCGCACAGATACGCAGTATTTT	CASSLPVRTDTQYF
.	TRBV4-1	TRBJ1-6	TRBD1	TGCGCCAGCAGCCAAGACAGGGGGGACTCACCCCTCCACTTT	CASSQDRGDSPLHF
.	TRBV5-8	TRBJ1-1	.	TGTGCCAGCAGATACGGGACACCGAACACTGAAGCTTTCTTT	CASRYGTPNTEAFF
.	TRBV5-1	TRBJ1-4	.	TGCGCCAGCAGCTTTGGCAGGCCTAATGAAAAACTGTTTTTT	CASSFGRPNEKLFF
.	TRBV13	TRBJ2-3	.	TGTGCCAGCAGCCTGGGGGCCTTCACAGATACGCAGTATTTT	CASSLGAFTDTQYF
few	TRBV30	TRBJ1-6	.	TGTGCCTGGGGGCCATACGACGATTCACCCCTCCACTTT	CAWGPYDDSPLHF
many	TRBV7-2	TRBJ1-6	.	TGTGCCAGCAGACAAGGGGTTTCACCCCTCCACTTT	CASRQGVSPLHF
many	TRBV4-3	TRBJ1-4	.	TGCGCCAGCAGCCAAGAACACGAAAAACTGTTTTTT	CASSQEHEKLFF
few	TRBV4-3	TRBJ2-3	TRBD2	TGCGCCAGCAGCCAAGACGGGACTAGCGGGGGGGCCAGAGATACGCAGTATTTT	CASSQDGTSGGARDTQYF
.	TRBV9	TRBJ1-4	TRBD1	TGTGCCAGCAGCGTAGGGGGACAGGGGGATGAAAAACTGTTTTTT	CASSVGGQGDEKLFF
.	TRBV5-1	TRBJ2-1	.	TGCGCCAGCAGCCGGGGGGCGCGGGATGAGCAGTTCTTC	CASSRGARDEQFF
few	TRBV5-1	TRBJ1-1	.	TGCGCCAGCAGCTCCGGGACATCAGGGAGGAACACTGAAGCTTTCTTT	CASSSGTSGRNTEAFF
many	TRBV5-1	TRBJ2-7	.	TGCGCCAGCAGCGGAGCACAGGCGGTCGACGAGCAGTACTTC	CASSGAQAVDEQYF
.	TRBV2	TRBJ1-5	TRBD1	TGTGCCAGCAGTGGACAGGGTAGACAACAGCCCCAGCATTTT	CASSGQGRQQPQHF
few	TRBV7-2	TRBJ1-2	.	TGTGCCAGCAGATTTGCAGGGGTCTATGGCTACACCTTC	CASRFAGVYGYTF
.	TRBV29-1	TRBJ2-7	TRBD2	TGCAGCGGTGAGACTAGCGGGGGGGGTGAGCAGTACTTC	CSGETSGGGEQYF
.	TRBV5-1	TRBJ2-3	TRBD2	TGCGCCAGCAGCTTGAGCGGGGACGACACAGATACGCAGTATTTT	CASSLSGDDTDTQYF
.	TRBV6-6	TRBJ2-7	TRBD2	TGTGCCACTAAACGGGGGGACGAGCAGTACTTC	CATKRGDEQYF
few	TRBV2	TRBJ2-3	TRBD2	TGTGCCAGCAGTAACCCAACGCTAGCGGGGGGCCGCACAGATACGCAGTATTTT	CASSNPTLAGGRTDTQYF
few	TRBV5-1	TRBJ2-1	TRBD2	TGCGCCAGCATAGCGGGGGAGTCCTACAATGAGCAGTTCTTC	CASIAGESYNEQFF
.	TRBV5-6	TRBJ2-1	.	TGTGCCAGCAGCGTAGGAACAGGGATTTGGTACAATGAGCAGTTCTTC	CASSVGTGIWYNEQFF
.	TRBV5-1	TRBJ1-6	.	TGCGCCAGCAGCTTTGACAGGAATAATTCACCCCTCCACTTT	CASSFDRNNSPLHF
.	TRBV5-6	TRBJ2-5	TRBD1	TGTGCCAGCAGCGTGGACAGGTCAAAAGAGACCCAGTACTTC	CASSVDRSKETQYF
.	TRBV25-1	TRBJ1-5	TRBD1	TGTGCCAGCCAGGGGGGCCTTGGCAATCAGCCCCAGCATTTT	CASQGGLGNQPQHF
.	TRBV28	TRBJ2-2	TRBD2	TGTGCCAGCAGTTTCTGGACGGGGGGCACCGGGGAGCTGTTTTTT	CASSFWTGGTGELFF
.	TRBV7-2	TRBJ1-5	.	TGTGCCAGCAGCTTATCCGCCAGGGGTAGCAATCAGCCCCAGCATTTT	CASSLSARGSNQPQHF
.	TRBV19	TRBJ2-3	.	TGTGCCAGTACCGTCGCAGATACGCAGTATTTT	CASTVADTQYF
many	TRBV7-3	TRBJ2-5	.	TGTGCCAGCAGCACAAGAGCGTCGGAGACCCAGTACTTC	CASSTRASETQYF
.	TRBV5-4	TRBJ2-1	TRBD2	TGTGCCAGCAGGGGAGGGACTAGCGGGGGCCGCTCCTACAATGAGCAGTTCTTC	CASRGGTSGGRSYNEQFF
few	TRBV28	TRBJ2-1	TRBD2	TGTGCCAGCAATTTAGCGGGGGGAGCTAATGAGCAGTTCTTC	CASNLAGGANEQFF
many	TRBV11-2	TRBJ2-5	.	TGTGCCAGCAGCTTATGGCTTAAGGGGGTCCAAGAGACCCAGTACTTC	CASSLWLKGVQETQYF
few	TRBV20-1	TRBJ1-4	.	TGCAGTGCTATCCTCCTTGAAAAACTGTTTTTT	CSAILLEKLFF
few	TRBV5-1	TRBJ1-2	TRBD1	TGCGCCAGCAGCTTGGGACAGGGGTTTGGCTACACCTTC	CASSLGQGFGYTF
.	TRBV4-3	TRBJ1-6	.	TGCGCCAGCAGCCACCCCGCGGGAACGCCAAATTCACCCCTCCACTTT	CASSHPAGTPNSPLHF